These 5 T cell receptor beta chains were sequenced from one sample in a study of T cells in Graves' hyperthyroidism and ophthalmopathy. The source material, RNA transcripts, was used to amplify TCR beta CDR3 regions. Initially, a first-round RT-PCR of the TCR CDR3 employed the HTBI primer set. TCRdb used MiXCR to reprocess the multiplex PCR reads, holding one entry per CDR3 protein. In the table there are more than 350,000 distinct CDR3 sequences, more than 12% of which are singletons. The sample was blood. The receptors derive from a woman in her twenties or thirties with Graves' ophthalmopathy.

This clonotype occurred many times. The rearrangement joins TRBV6-1 to TRBJ1-1; D is undetermined. Trimming pared 5 bases from V and 2 bases from J, leaving 12 bases between. Germline CDR1 MNHNS, CDR2 SASEGT. The CDR3 sequence is 14 residues long. The CDR3 sequence: CASSLYEDNTEAFF. The CDR3 nucleotides read TGTGCCAGCAGTTTGTACGAGGACAACACTGAAGCTTTCTTT.

This clonotype was seen at least ten times. V is TRBV6-1 and J is TRBJ1-2; 7 positions match TRBD1. The V segment lost 6 bases and the J segment 8 bases; nucleotides outside the gene matches: 12. CDR1 is MNHNS, CDR2 SASEGT, per germline. This CDR3 has 14 residues. The CDR3 loop reads CASSQLLPGQGYTF. Here the CDR3 DNA reads TGTGCCAGCAGCCAACTCCTACCGGGACAGGGCTACACCTTC.

There are a few counts of this clonotype. The V and J genes are TRBV5-1 and TRBJ2-2; D is unresolved. Germline V gene lookup returns CDR1 SGHRS and CDR2 YFSETQ. The CDR3 length is 15 residues. The V end was cut by 2 bases, the J end by 0 bases, with 8 bases between. The CDR3 here is CASSFNSPNTGELFF. CDR3 sequence (DNA): TGCGCCAGCAGCTTTAACAGTCCGAACACCGGGGAGCTGTTTTTT.

The V call is TRBV20-1, the J call TRBJ2-7; TRBD2 aligns across 9 bases. V trimming: 1 base; J trimming: 2 bases; junction bases outside the gene matches: 6. Germline CDR1 reads DFQATT; CDR2 reads SNEGSKA (reference sequence). The CDR3 is 15 residues long. The CDR3 nucleotides are TGCAGTGCTAGAGCGGGTGGCGGGGGGGCCTACGAGCAGTACTTC. This sequence encodes CSARAGGGGAYEQYF.

This clonotype was recorded many times. This chain connects TRBV3-1 to TRBJ1-1; perhaps TRBD1 as D (6 bases). This CDR3 contains 17 residues. The germline V gene encodes CDR1 LGHDT and CDR2 YNNKEL (reference sequence). With 0 bases removed from V and 11 bases from J, the gap between germline ends came to 25 bases. As DNA, the CDR3 is TGTGCCAGCAGCCAAGAAGCGGGGGGCCTCAGGATAAGCTGGGCTTTCTTT. It codes for CASSQEAGGLRISWAFF.